This entry describes one T cell receptor (beta chain). Its target is unknown. From germline, CDR1 is SGHAT and CDR2 FQNNGV. The CDR3 totals 13 residues. V was clipped by 2 bases and J by 2 bases, with 6 bases between them. These data come from a study of T cells in localized non-small cell lung cancer. TCRdb keeps only in-frame clones here, not all; method: immunoSEQ multiplex PCR. The sample records around 30,000 clones, 80% to 95% being singletons. Study outcomes and limitations: It was uninvolved adjacent lung that showed the highest T cell clonality, exceeding tumor.

This sequence joins TRBV11-2 and TRBJ1-2; D gene uncertain. The material was peripheral blood mononuclear cells, obtained before any cancer treatment. The clonotype originates from a woman aged 40-70 years with stage III lung adenocarcinoma. This CDR3 reads CASSLYGNYGYTF. The CDR3 DNA is TGTGCCAGCAGCTTATACGGAAACTATGGCTACACCTTC.